These 12 T cell receptor beta chains originate from one sample sequenced in a study of vaccination and CD4 T cells after COVID-19. Sequencing of DNA taken from cultured CD4+ T cells relied on the Oncomine TCR Beta short-read assay. Each CDR3 protein is one row after TCRdb ran MiXCR on the PCR reads. The sample lists some 16,000 distinct CDR3 sequences, approximately 45% occurring once. Antigens for these TCRs are unknown. Sample treatment: roughly 10-day PBMC culture with coronavirus spike peptide pools or control peptides (ViraFEST assay). The sequencing used CD4+ T cells from blood, cultured in vitro, collected after SARS-CoV-2 vaccination. These receptors all stem from a human donor who had recovered from COVID-19.

The gene calls are TRBV25-1 and TRBJ2-2; possible D gene TRBD1, 6 bases. The CDR3 spans 15 residues. Trimming removed 4 bases from V and 5 bases from J, with 14 bases in between. Germline V lookup: CDR1 MGHDK, CDR2 SYGVNS. CDR3: CASSGRQGMTGELFF. CDR3 bases: TGTGCCAGCAGTGGCCGGCAGGGGATGACCGGGGAGCTGTTTTTT.

This clonotype has more than one count but fewer than ten. This chain joins TRBV7-6 and TRBJ2-2; TRBD2 aligns across 8 bases. Germline-derived CDR1 and CDR2 are SGHVS and FNYEAQ. The CDR3 totals 16 residues. The V gene end was trimmed by 1 base and the J gene end by 4 bases; junction bases not matched to a gene: 5. CDR3 coding DNA: TGTGCCAGCAGCTTAGTAACTAGCGGCCCCACCGGGGAGCTGTTTTTT. This gives the protein CASSLVTSGPTGELFF.

The chain uses TRBV3-1 and TRBJ1-2; D is perhaps TRBD1 (5 bases). The germline V gene encodes CDR1 LGHDT and CDR2 YNNKEL (reference sequence). The CDR3 totals 16 residues. V lost 0 bases and J 2 bases, leaving 13 bases between the germline ends. The CDR3 DNA is TGTGCCAGCAGCCAAGACAGAACAGGATTCAACTATGGCTACACCTTC. Its translation: CASSQDRTGFNYGYTF.

Here the CDR3 reads CASSALAGEVGELFF. CDR3 DNA sequence: TGTGCCAGCAGCGCACTAGCGGGAGAGGTCGGGGAGCTGTTTTTT. This chain connects TRBV6-1 to TRBJ2-2; 11 nucleotides match TRBD2. The CDR3 is 15 amino acids. Germline loops: CDR1 MNHNS, CDR2 SASEGT. After removal of 6 bases from V and 7 bases from J, the junction contained 7 bases not matched to a gene.

As concerns this clonotype: At one boundary the junction diverges from the germline segment, which might be a read error. The J gene is TRBJ1-1, the V gene TRBV28; D is unresolved. Germline CDR1 and CDR2: MDHEN and SYDVKM. This CDR3 has 13 amino acids. CDR3 in amino acids: CASSFERVAEASF. The CDR3, as DNA: TGTGCCAGCAGTTTTGAGAGGGTCGCTGAAGCTTCCTTT.

This clonotype was picked up a small number of times. This chain uses TRBV5-1 with TRBJ2-5; tentative D call: TRBD2 (6 bases). CDR1 and CDR2 (germline): SGHRS, YFSETQ. The CDR3 runs to 15 residues. With 3 bases removed from V and 10 bases from J, the gap between germline ends came to 22 bases. The CDR3: CASSSLGLSVGDQYF. In DNA form, the CDR3 reads TGCGCCAGCAGCTCCCTGGGACTTTCAGTGGGGGACCAGTACTTC.

This sequence joins TRBV4-2 and TRBJ1-2, with TRBD1 matching 9 bases. CDR3 length equals 13 residues. From germline, CDR1 is LGHNA and CDR2 YNFKEQ. The trim removed 4 bases at V and 7 bases at J, leaving 4 bases unmatched. The CDR3 region is CASSLTGGPGYTF. The CDR3 DNA reads TGTGCCAGCAGCCTCACAGGGGGCCCTGGCTACACCTTC.

This clonotype showed up just a few times. The chain links TRBV20-1 to TRBJ1-5; D gene uncertain. V lost 0 bases, J lost 7 bases, and 16 bases lay in between. The germline CDR1 and CDR2 sequences are DFQATT and SNEGSKA (reference sequence). This CDR3 region has 15 residues. The CDR3 reads CSARDPRLLGQPQHF. The CDR3 DNA reads as TGCAGTGCTAGAGATCCACGCCTCCTAGGCCAGCCCCAGCATTTT.

This clonotype was found a few times. The chain is built from TRBV2 and TRBJ2-4; TRBD1 is a possible D gene (6 bases). This CDR3 region has 15 residues. V lost 5 bases, J lost 2 bases, and 13 bases lay in between. Germline V gene data show CDR1 as SNHLY and CDR2 as FYNNEI. The CDR3 loop reads CASSPGRGTKNIQYF. As DNA, the CDR3 is TGTGCCAGCAGTCCTGGCAGGGGTACCAAAAACATTCAGTACTTC.

This clonotype was counted a few times. The chain employs TRBV6-5 and TRBJ2-7; no clear D. The V and J ends lost 2 bases and 6 bases respectively, with 11 bases between them. Germline V gene lookup returns CDR1 MNHEY and CDR2 SVGAGI. The CDR3 length is 13 residues. The CDR3 DNA follows: TGTGCCAGCAGTTACGTGGCGACGGGCGAGCAGTACTTC. Translation gives CASSYVATGEQYF.

For the CDR3, the DNA is TGTGCCAGCAGTGATCCGACTAAAACGAATTCACCCCTCCACTTT. Protein product: CASSDPTKTNSPLHF. V usage is TRBV25-1 and J usage is TRBJ1-6; D remains ambiguous. V was pared by 3 bases and J by 7 bases, with 13 bases between. Germline CDR1 is MGHDK and CDR2 is SYGVNS. This CDR3 spans 15 amino acids.

On this clonotype: The CDR3 end shows no conserved phenylalanine or tryptophan, and so a read error is likely. The genes are TRBV6-1 and TRBJ2-7; 7 bases fit TRBD1. Germline CDR1 MNHNS, CDR2 SASEGT. The trim removed 5 bases at V and 1 base at J, leaving 5 bases unmatched. The CDR3 contains 14 residues. The CDR3 DNA follows: TGTGCCAGCAGTCAAGGGACAGTTTCCTACGAGCAGTACTTA. It is translated as CASSQGTVSYEQYL.